The next 5 T cell receptor beta chains were all read from a single sample in a study of T cells in Graves' hyperthyroidism and ophthalmopathy. Regions amplified from RNA transcripts were the TCR beta CDR3 regions. RT-PCR in the first round (using the HTBI primer set) targeted the TCR CDR3. TCRdb itself ran the multiplex PCR reads through MiXCR, one entry per CDR3 protein. Among hundreds of thousands of distinct CDR3 sequences listed, about 19% were seen once. Sequenced material: blood. The receptors here all came from a woman between 45 and 60 years old with Graves' hyperthyroidism that later progressed to Graves' ophthalmopathy.

There are a few counts of this clonotype. The chain employs TRBV7-9 and TRBJ1-1; D gene ambiguous. CDR3 length: 13 residues. V lost 2 bases to trimming and J lost 8 bases, with 12 bases between them. Germline V gene sequence: CDR1 SEHNR, CDR2 FQNEAQ (reference sequence). CDR3 residues: CASSLQSDPEAFF. CDR3 DNA sequence: TGTGCCAGCAGCTTACAGAGTGACCCCGAAGCTTTCTTT.

The chain combines TRBV6-9 with TRBJ2-3; D is tentatively TRBD1 or TRBD2 (5 bases each). Germline values: CDR1 MNHGY, CDR2 SVAAGI. Deletions cut 6 bases from V and 6 bases from J, with 13 bases between. The CDR3 runs to 13 residues. This CDR3 is CASRGTLSDTQYF. CDR3 coding DNA: TGTGCCAGCAGAGGGACGCTGTCGGATACGCAGTATTTT.

This clonotype has a count of ten or more. The chain links TRBV11-2 to TRBJ2-1; D may correspond to TRBD1 or TRBD2 (6 bases each). The CDR3 runs to 16 residues. Trimming stripped 1 base from V and 3 bases from J, with 13 bases between. Germline assignment: CDR1 SGHAT and CDR2 FQNNGV. CDR3 DNA sequence: TGTGCCAGCAGCTTAGCCAAAGGGGGGATCTACAATGAGCAGTTCTTC. Translation gives CASSLAKGGIYNEQFF.

The rearrangement joins TRBV19 to TRBJ2-1; D is uncertain. The CDR3 extends over 14 amino acids. CDR1 and CDR2 from the germline V gene are LNHDA and SQIVND (reference sequence). V was trimmed by 5 bases and J by 1 base, leaving 9 bases between them. DNA for the CDR3: TGTGCCAGTAGTCACGAGGCTTCCTACAATGAGCAGTTCTTC. This translates into CASSHEASYNEQFF.

This clonotype was found many times. The V gene is TRBV11-2, the J gene TRBJ1-1; D is unresolved. The V gene's germline CDR1 is SGHAT and CDR2 FQNNGV. V dropped 4 bases and J dropped 11 bases, with 20 bases sitting between them. The CDR3 spans 14 residues. CDR3 nucleotides: TGTGCCAGCAGCTCCCCTCCGGGTTTCCCCTGGGCTTTCTTT. Amino acid sequence: CASSSPPGFPWAFF.